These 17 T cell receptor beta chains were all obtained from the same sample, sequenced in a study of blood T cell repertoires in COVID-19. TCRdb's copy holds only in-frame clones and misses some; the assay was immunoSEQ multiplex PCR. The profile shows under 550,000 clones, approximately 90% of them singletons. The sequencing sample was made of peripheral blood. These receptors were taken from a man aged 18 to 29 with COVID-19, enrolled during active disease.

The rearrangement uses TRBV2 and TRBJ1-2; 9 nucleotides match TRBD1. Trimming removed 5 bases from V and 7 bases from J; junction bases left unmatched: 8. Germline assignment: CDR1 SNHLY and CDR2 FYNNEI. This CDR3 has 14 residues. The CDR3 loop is CASSSGTGNPGYTF. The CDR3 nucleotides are TGTGCCAGCAGTAGCGGGACAGGGAACCCTGGCTACACCTTC. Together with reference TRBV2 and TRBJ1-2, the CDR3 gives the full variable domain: EPEVTQTPSHQVTQMGQEVILRCVPISNHLYFYWYRQILGQKVEFLVSFYNNEISEKSEIFDDQFSVERPDGSNFTLKIRSTKLEDSAMYFCASSSGTGNPGYTFGSGTRLTVV.

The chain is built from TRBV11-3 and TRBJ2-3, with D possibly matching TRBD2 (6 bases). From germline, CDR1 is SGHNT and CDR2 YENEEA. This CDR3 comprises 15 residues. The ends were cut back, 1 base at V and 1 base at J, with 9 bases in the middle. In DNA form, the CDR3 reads TGTGCCAGCAGCTTAGGCGCTAGCGGCACAGATACGCAGTATTTT. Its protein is CASSLGASGTDTQYF.

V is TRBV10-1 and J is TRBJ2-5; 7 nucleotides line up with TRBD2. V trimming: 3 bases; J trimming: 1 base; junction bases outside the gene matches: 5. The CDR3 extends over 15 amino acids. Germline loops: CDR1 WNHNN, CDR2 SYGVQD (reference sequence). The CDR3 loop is CASSDRSGAQETQYF. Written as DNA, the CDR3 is TGCGCCAGCAGTGACCGAAGCGGGGCCCAAGAGACCCAGTACTTC.

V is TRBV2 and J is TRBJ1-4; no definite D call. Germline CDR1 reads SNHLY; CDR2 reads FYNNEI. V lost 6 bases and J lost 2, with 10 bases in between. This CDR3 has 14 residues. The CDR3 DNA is TGTGCCAGCAGCGCCTTACTCACTAATGAAAAACTGTTTTTT. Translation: CASSALLTNEKLFF.

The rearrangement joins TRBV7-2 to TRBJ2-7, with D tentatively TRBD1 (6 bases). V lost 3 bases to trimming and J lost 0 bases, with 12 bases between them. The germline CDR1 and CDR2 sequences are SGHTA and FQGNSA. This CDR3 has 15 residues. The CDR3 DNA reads TGTGCCAGCAGCTTTTCAGGGGTTTCCTCCTACGAGCAGTACTTC. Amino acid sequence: CASSFSGVSSYEQYF.

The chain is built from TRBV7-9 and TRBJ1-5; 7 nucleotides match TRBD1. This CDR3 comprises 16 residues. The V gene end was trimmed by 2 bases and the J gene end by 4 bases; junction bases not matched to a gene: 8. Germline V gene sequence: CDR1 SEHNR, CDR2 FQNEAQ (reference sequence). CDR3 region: CASSLSEGGGNQPQHF. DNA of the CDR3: TGTGCCAGCAGCTTATCGGAAGGGGGCGGAAATCAGCCCCAGCATTTT.

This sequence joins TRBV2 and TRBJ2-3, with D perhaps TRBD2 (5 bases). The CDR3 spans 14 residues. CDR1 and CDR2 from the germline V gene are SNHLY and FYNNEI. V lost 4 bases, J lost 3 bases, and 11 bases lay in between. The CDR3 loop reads CASSVGRVTDTQYF. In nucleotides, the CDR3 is TGTGCCAGCAGTGTTGGGCGGGTTACAGATACGCAGTATTTT.

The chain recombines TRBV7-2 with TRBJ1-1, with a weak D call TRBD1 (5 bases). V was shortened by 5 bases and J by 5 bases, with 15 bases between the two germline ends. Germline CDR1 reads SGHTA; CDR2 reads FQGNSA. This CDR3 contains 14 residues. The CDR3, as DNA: TGTGCCAGCAGCGCGCCAGGGATTCGTACTGAAGCTTTCTTT. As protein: CASSAPGIRTEAFF.

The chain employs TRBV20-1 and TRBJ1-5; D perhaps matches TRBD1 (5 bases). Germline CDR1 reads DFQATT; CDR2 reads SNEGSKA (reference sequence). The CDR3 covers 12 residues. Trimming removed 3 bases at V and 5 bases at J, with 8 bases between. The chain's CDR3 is CSASGGDQPQHF. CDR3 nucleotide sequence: TGCAGTGCTAGTGGGGGAGATCAGCCCCAGCATTTT.

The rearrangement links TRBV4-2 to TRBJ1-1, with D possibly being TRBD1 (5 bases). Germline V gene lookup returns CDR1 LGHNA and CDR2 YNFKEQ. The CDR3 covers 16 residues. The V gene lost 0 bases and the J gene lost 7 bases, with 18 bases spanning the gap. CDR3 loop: CASSQDQTGVVDEAFF. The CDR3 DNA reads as TGTGCCAGCAGCCAAGATCAAACAGGAGTTGTTGATGAAGCTTTCTTT.

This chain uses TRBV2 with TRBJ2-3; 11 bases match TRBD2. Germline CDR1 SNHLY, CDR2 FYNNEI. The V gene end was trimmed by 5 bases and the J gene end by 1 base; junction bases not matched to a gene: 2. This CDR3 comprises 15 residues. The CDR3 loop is CASSPLAGGTDTQYF. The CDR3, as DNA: TGTGCCAGCAGTCCACTAGCGGGGGGCACAGATACGCAGTATTTT.

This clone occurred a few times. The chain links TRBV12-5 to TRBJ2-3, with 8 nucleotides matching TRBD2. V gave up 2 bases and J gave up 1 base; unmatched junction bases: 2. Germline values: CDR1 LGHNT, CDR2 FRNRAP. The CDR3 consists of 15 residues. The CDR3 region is CASGLRRGGTDTQYF. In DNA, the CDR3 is TGTGCTAGTGGTTTGAGGCGGGGGGGCACAGATACGCAGTATTTT.

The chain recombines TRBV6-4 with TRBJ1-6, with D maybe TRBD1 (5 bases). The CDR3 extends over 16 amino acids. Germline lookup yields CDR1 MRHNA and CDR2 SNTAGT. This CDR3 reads CAAHSTPGPYNSPLHF. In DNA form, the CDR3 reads TGTGCGGCTCACTCAACCCCAGGGCCCTATAATTCACCCCTCCACTTT.

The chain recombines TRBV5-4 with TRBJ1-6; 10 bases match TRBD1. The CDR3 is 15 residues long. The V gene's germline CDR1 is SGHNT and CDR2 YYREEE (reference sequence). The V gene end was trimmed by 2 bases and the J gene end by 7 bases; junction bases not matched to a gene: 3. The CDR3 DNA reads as TGTGCCAGCAGCTTAGGGGACAGGGGCAATTCACCCCTCCACTTT. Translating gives CASSLGDRGNSPLHF.

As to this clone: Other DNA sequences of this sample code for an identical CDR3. CDR3 amino acids: CASSPREGETQYF. CDR3 DNA sequence: TGTGCCAGCTCACCGCGGGAAGGGGAGACCCAGTACTTC. The chain combines TRBV18 with TRBJ2-5, with TRBD2 as a possible D gene (6 bases). This CDR3 is built from 13 residues. The germline gives CDR1 KGHSH, CDR2 LQKENI. Trimming took off 3 bases at V and 5 bases at J, with 10 bases between the two ends.

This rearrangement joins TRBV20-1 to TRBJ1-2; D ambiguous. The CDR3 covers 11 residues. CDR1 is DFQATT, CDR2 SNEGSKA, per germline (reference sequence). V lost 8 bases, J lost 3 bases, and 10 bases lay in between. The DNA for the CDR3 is TGCAGTTCGCAGAGGGACTATGGCTACACCTTC. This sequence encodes CSSQRDYGYTF.

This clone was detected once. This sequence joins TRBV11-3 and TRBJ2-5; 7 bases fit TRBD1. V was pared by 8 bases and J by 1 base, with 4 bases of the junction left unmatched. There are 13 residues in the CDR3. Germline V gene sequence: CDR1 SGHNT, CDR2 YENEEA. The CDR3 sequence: CASRGQSQETQYF. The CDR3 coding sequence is TGTGCCAGCCGGGGACAGTCCCAAGAGACCCAGTACTTC. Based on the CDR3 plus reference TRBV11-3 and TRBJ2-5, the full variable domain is EAGVVQSPRYKIIEKKQPVAFWCNPISGHNTLYWYLQNLGQGPELLIRYENEEAVDDSQLPKDRFSAERLKGVDSTLKIQPAELGDSAVYLCASRGQSQETQYFGPGTRLLVL.